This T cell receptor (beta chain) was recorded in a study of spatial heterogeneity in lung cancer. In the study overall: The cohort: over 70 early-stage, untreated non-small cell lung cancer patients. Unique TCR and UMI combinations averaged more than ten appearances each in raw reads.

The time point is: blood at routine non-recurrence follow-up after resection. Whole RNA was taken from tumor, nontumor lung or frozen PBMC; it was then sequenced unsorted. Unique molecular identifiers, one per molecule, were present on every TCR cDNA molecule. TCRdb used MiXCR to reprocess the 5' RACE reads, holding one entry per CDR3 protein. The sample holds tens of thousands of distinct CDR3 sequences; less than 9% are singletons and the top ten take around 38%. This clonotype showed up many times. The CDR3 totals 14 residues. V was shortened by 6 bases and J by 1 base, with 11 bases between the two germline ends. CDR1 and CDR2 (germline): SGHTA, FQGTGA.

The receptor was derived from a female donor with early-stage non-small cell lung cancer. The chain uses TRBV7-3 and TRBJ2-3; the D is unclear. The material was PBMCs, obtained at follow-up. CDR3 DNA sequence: TGTGCCAGCAGTTCGGTCCCCGGCACAGATACGCAGTATTTT. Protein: CASSSVPGTDTQYF.